One and the same sample provided the 24 T cell receptor beta chains below, sequenced in a study of blood T cell repertoires in COVID-19. The table came from immunoSEQ multiplex PCR; TCRdb's copy has only in-frame clones and leaves some out. The data show around 180,000 clones, roughly three quarters seen once. The sequenced sample was PBMCs or T cells enriched from blood (not recorded which). These TCRs come from a woman in her fifties or sixties with acute COVID-19.

V and J are TRBV20-1 and TRBJ1-5; D is ambiguous. Germline V gene data show CDR1 as DFQATT and CDR2 as SNEGSKA (reference sequence). V shed 6 bases and J shed 7 bases, with 10 bases lying between them. The CDR3 consists of 11 residues. The CDR3 protein is CSADRGQPQHF. In DNA, the CDR3 is TGCAGTGCGGATCGAGGGCAGCCCCAGCATTTT.

The chain carries TRBV5-4 and TRBJ1-6; D gene unclear. Germline CDR1 is SGHNT and CDR2 is YYREEE (reference sequence). The CDR3 length is 16 residues. The V and J ends lost 2 bases and 0 bases respectively, with 9 bases between them. This CDR3 is CASSFGLSSYNSPLHF. CDR3 bases: TGTGCCAGCAGCTTCGGACTGAGCTCCTATAATTCACCCCTCCACTTT.

The chain combines TRBV4-2 with TRBJ1-5, with 7 bases identical to TRBD1. J was trimmed by 4 bases and V by 3 bases; bases with no gene match: 12. CDR1 and CDR2 (germline): LGHNA, YNFKEQ. The length of the CDR3 is 17 residues. Here the CDR3 reads CASSHYPRTGFNQPQHF. Written as DNA, the CDR3 is TGTGCCAGCAGCCACTACCCCAGGACAGGATTTAATCAGCCCCAGCATTTT.

This chain links TRBV4-2 with TRBJ2-1; 11 nucleotides match TRBD2. The J segment lost 7 bases and the V segment lost 6 bases, leaving 5 bases of the junction unmatched. The CDR3 spans 14 residues. Germline V gene sequence: CDR1 LGHNA, CDR2 YNFKEQ. The CDR3 protein is CASSRRLAGNEQFF. CDR3 DNA: TGTGCCAGCAGTCGCAGACTAGCGGGAAATGAGCAGTTCTTC.

The chain combines TRBV2 with TRBJ1-6; 8 bases fit TRBD1. V shed 3 bases, J shed 7 bases, and the junction held 8 bases outside the gene matches. The CDR3 covers 16 residues. The germline V gene encodes CDR1 SNHLY and CDR2 FYNNEI. The CDR3 DNA sequence: TGTGCCAGCAGTGACCACAGGGGGAGAGAAAATTCACCCCTCCACTTT. Its protein is CASSDHRGRENSPLHF. Combining the CDR3 with reference TRBV2 and TRBJ1-6 gives the whole variable domain EPEVTQTPSHQVTQMGQEVILRCVPISNHLYFYWYRQILGQKVEFLVSFYNNEISEKSEIFDDQFSVERPDGSNFTLKIRSTKLEDSAMYFCASSDHRGRENSPLHFGNGTRLTVT.

This rearrangement joins TRBV2 to TRBJ2-5; D may be TRBD2 (6 bases). CDR1 and CDR2 (germline): SNHLY, FYNNEI. V shed 9 bases and J shed 1 base, with 21 bases lying between them. This CDR3 contains 16 residues. CDR3 in DNA: TGTGCCAGTAGCCAGGAGGGACCCCTAATCCAAGAGACCCAGTACTTC. It codes for CASSQEGPLIQETQYF.

This chain links TRBV3-1 (or the pseudogene TRBV3-2) with TRBJ2-1, with TRBD2 identical over 12 bases. Germline V lookup: CDR1 LGHDT, CDR2 YNNKEL (reference sequence). The J segment lost 4 bases and the V segment lost 7 bases, leaving 5 bases of the junction unmatched. This CDR3 is 15 amino acids long. The CDR3 DNA reads as TGTGCCAGCACCACTAGCGGGGGGTCTTACAATGAGCAGTTCTTC. Residues: CASTTSGGSYNEQFF.

The chain is built from TRBV3-1 (or the pseudogene TRBV3-2) and TRBJ1-2; maybe TRBD1 (5 bases). Germline V gives CDR1 LGHDT, CDR2 YNNKEL (reference sequence). The CDR3 sequence is 16 residues long. V was clipped by 0 bases and J by 5 bases, with 16 bases between them. CDR3 protein: CASSQDPGGLGYGYTF. DNA of the CDR3: TGTGCCAGCAGCCAAGATCCGGGGGGTCTTGGTTATGGCTACACCTTC.

The CDR3 region has the DNA TGTGCCAGCATGACGGGGGTTATTCCAGATACGCAGTATTTT. Its translation: CASMTGVIPDTQYF. The chain has TRBV6-4 and TRBJ2-3, with a possible D match to TRBD2 (6 bases). There are 14 residues in the CDR3. From germline, CDR1 is MRHNA and CDR2 SNTAGT. V was shortened by 7 bases and J by 4 bases, with 15 bases between the two germline ends.

This chain joins TRBV27 and TRBJ1-1; D might be TRBD1 (6 bases). The CDR3 runs 14 residues. Germline V CDR1 and CDR2: MNHEY, SMNVEV (reference sequence). Trimming shortened V by 6 bases and J by 4 bases, and 15 bases separated the two germline ends. The CDR3 sequence is CASRSGGRATEAFF. The CDR3 nucleotides are TGTGCCAGCAGATCCGGGGGGCGGGCCACTGAAGCTTTCTTT.

The CDR3 is CASSPRTGDTEAFF. The CDR3 DNA reads as TGTGCCAGCAGCCCTCGGACGGGAGACACTGAAGCTTTCTTT. The V gene is TRBV7-6, the J gene TRBJ1-1; no clear D gene. CDR1 and CDR2 (germline): SGHVS, FNYEAQ. With 5 bases removed from V and 3 bases from J, the gap between germline ends came to 13 bases. The CDR3 covers 14 residues.

This clone was detected once. Written as DNA, the CDR3 is TGTGCCATCAGTGAGGCGGGACAGGGGGCGGGGAACACTGAAGCTTTCTTT. Protein: CAISEAGQGAGNTEAFF. The chain combines TRBV10-3 with TRBJ1-1; 12 nucleotides agree with TRBD1. V was pared by 2 bases and J by 1 base, with 5 bases of the junction left unmatched. In germline, CDR1 is ENHRY, CDR2 SYGVKD. The CDR3 runs 17 residues.

The V and J genes are TRBV11-1 and TRBJ1-1, with 8 positions matching TRBD1. The germline gives CDR1 SGHAT, CDR2 FQDESV (reference sequence). The CDR3 totals 15 residues. With V trimmed by 7 bases and J by 1 base, 8 bases remained unmatched. The chain's CDR3 is CASTDRGTTNTEAFF. For the CDR3, the DNA is TGTGCCAGCACCGACAGGGGAACTACGAACACTGAAGCTTTCTTT.

The chain combines TRBV6-5 with TRBJ1-5; D possibly corresponds to TRBD1 (6 bases). CDR3 length equals 13 residues. Trimming took off 7 bases at V and 7 bases at J, with 14 bases between the two ends. Germline-derived CDR1 and CDR2 are MNHEY and SVGAGI. DNA of the CDR3: TGTGCCAGCACCTACAGGGTCGGACAGCCCCAGCATTTT. It encodes CASTYRVGQPQHF.

In regard to this clone: A junction boundary mismatches the germline segment, possibly from a read error. The V and J genes are TRBV2 and TRBJ2-1; TRBD2 matches at 9 bases. The CDR3 is 11 residues long. Germline V gives CDR1 SNHLY, CDR2 FYNNEI. CDR3 loop: CASSALAGSLF. In nucleotides, the CDR3 is TGTGCCAGCAGTGCGCTAGCGGGGAGCCTCTTC.

The chain carries TRBV7-2 and TRBJ2-1; D may be TRBD1 (6 bases). This CDR3 is 16 amino acids long. Germline lookup yields CDR1 SGHTA and CDR2 FQGNSA. The ends were cut back, 0 bases at V and 8 bases at J, with 17 bases in the middle. DNA of the CDR3: TGTGCCAGCAGCTTAGCGGGGGCCATGGTCGGGCATGAGCAGTTCTTC. This encodes CASSLAGAMVGHEQFF.

The rearrangement joins TRBV13 to TRBJ1-1; 11 bases are a match to TRBD1. Per the germline V gene, CDR1 is PRHDT and CDR2 is FYEKMQ (reference sequence). Losses at the gene ends were 4 bases for V and 4 bases for J; bases not matched to a gene: 2. This CDR3 contains 14 residues. The CDR3 loop reads CASSYGTGGTEAFF. In DNA, the CDR3 is TGTGCCAGCAGCTACGGGACAGGGGGCACTGAAGCTTTCTTT.

The rearrangement links TRBV6-4 to TRBJ2-2; no definite D call. The V gene lost 4 bases and the J gene lost 1 base, with 4 bases spanning the gap. CDR1 MRHNA and CDR2 SNTAGT come from the germline V gene. The CDR3 runs 13 residues. As DNA, the CDR3 is TGTGCCAGCAGTGCGGGGAACACCGGGGAGCTGTTTTTT. Translation gives CASSAGNTGELFF.

V is TRBV28 and J is TRBJ2-3; perhaps TRBD1 as D (6 bases). Germline-derived CDR1 and CDR2 are MDHEN and SYDVKM. CDR3 length equals 14 residues. The V gene lost 1 base and the J gene lost 5 bases, with 10 bases spanning the gap. The CDR3 reads CASSLSVGGDTQYF. CDR3 in DNA: TGTGCCAGCAGTTTATCTGTAGGGGGAGATACGCAGTATTTT. The whole variable domain, remainder taken from reference TRBV28 and TRBJ2-3, is DVKVTQSSRYLVKRTGEKVFLECVQDMDHENMFWYRQDPGLGLRLIYFSYDVKMKEKGDIPEGYSVSREKKERFSLILESASTNQTSMYLCASSLSVGGDTQYFGPGTRLTVL.

J is TRBJ2-7 and V is TRBV6-1; TRBD1 might be the D (6 bases). This CDR3 is built from 14 residues. V was clipped by 2 bases and J by 6 bases, with 14 bases between them. Germline-derived CDR1 and CDR2 are MNHNS and SASEGT. In DNA, the CDR3 is TGTGCCAGCAGTGAAAGGGCAGGGGTGATCGAGCAGTACGTC. This encodes CASSERAGVIEQYV.

This clone was seen just once. This chain connects TRBV10-3 to TRBJ2-7; 7 positions match TRBD2. Per germline, CDR1 ENHRY and CDR2 SYGVKD. The CDR3 extends over 14 amino acids. V lost 2 bases, J lost 3 bases, and 4 bases stayed unmatched. The chain's CDR3 is CAISESGGGYEQYV. DNA of the CDR3: TGTGCCATCAGTGAGAGTGGGGGGGGCTACGAGCAGTACGTC.

This CDR3 is CASSPRLAIAGELFF. CDR3 DNA sequence: TGTGCCAGCAGCCCCCGGCTAGCGATCGCCGGGGAGCTGTTTTTT. V is TRBV5-8 and J is TRBJ2-2; TRBD2 is a possible D gene (6 bases). The CDR3 runs to 15 residues. CDR1 is SGHTS, CDR2 YDEGEE, per germline. The germline V and J ends were trimmed by 4 bases and 6 bases, with 16 bases remaining between them.

The J gene is TRBJ1-1, the V gene TRBV7-9, with D maybe TRBD1 (6 bases). The CDR3 has 13 amino acids. Germline assignment: CDR1 SEHNR and CDR2 FQNEAQ (reference sequence). The V end lost 3 bases, the J end lost 8 bases, and 13 bases lay between the germline ends. The CDR3 nucleotides read TGTGCCAGCAGCTTGGCAGGGGATCCCGAAGCTTTCTTT. Protein sequence: CASSLAGDPEAFF.

The chain carries TRBV28 and TRBJ2-5; 9 nucleotides agree with TRBD2. The length of the CDR3 is 16 residues. V was pared by 3 bases and J by 1 base, with 6 bases of the junction left unmatched. Germline V gene sequence: CDR1 MDHEN, CDR2 SYDVKM. CDR3 bases: TGTGCCAGCAGTTTGGGTAGCGGGGGCCTCCAAGAGACCCAGTACTTC. Its translation: CASSLGSGGLQETQYF.